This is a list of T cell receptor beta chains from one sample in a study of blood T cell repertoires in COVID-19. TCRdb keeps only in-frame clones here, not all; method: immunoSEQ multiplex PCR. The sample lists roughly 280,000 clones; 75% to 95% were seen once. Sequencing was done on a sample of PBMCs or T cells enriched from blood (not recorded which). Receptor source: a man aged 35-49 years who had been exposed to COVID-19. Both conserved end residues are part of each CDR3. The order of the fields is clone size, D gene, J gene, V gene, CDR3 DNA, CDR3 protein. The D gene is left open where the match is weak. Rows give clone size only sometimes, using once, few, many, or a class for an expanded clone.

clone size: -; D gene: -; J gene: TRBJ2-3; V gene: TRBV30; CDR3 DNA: TGTGCCTGGAGTGTGGGGGCCCGAGGGGATACGCAGTATTTT; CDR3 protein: CAWSVGARGDTQYF
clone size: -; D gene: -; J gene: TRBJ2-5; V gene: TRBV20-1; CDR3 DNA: TGCAGTGCTAGTACGGACACCCTCCAAGAGACCCAGTACTTC; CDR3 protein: CSASTDTLQETQYF
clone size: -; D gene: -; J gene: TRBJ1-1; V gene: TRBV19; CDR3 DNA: TGTGCCAGTAGCGGACAGACGAACACTGAAGCTTTCTTT; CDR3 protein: CASSGQTNTEAFF
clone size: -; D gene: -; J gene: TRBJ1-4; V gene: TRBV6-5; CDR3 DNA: TGTGCCAGCGCCGCCGGGACATGGAATGAAAAACTGTTTTTT; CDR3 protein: CASAAGTWNEKLFF
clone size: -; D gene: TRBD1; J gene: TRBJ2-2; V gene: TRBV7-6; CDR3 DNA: TGTGCCAGCAGCTCCAACCCGGGACAGCTGAACACCGGGGAGCTGTTTTTT; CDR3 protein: CASSSNPGQLNTGELFF
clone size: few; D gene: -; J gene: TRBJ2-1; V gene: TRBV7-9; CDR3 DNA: TGTGCCAGCAGCTACAGGGATGGATCCTACAATGAGCAGTTCTTC; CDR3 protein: CASSYRDGSYNEQFF
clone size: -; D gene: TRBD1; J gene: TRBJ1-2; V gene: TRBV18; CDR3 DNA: TGTGCCAGCTCACCCGCTGGACAGGGGAACTATGGCTACACCTTC; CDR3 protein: CASSPAGQGNYGYTF
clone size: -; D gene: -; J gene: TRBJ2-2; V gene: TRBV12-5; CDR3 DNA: TGTGCTACTACCACGACAGAATACACCGGGGAGCTGTTTTTT; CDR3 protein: CATTTTEYTGELFF
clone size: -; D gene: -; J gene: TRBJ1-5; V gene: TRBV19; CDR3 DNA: TGTGCCAGTACGCAGGGCGCCCCGTATCAGCCCCAGCATTTT; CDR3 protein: CASTQGAPYQPQHF
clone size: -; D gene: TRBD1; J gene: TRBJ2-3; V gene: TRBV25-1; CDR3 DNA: TGTGCAACAGGGGGCCCAGATACGCAGTATTTT; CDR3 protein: CATGGPDTQYF
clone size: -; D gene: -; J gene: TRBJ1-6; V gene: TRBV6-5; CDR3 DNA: TGTGCCAGTTTGACAGGCTATAATTCACCCCTCCACTTT; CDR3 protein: CASLTGYNSPLHF
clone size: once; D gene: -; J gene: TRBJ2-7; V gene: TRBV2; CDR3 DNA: TGTGCCAGCAGTGACAGGAACCAGGGCACCTACGAGCAGTACTTC; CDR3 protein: CASSDRNQGTYEQYF
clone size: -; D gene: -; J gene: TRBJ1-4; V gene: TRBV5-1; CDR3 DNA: TGCGCCAGCAGCTTGGCCAGCCAGGGCAGTGGTGAAAAACTGTTTTTT; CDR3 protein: CASSLASQGSGEKLFF
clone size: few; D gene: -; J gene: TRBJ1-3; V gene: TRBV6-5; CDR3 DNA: TGTGCCAGCAGTTACGACAGAAACTCTGGAAACACCATATATTTT; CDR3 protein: CASSYDRNSGNTIYF
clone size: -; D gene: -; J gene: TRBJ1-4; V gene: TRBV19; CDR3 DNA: TGTGCCACCTCAGGGGTATTAGGGTCTGAAAAACTGTTTTTT; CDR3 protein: CATSGVLGSEKLFF
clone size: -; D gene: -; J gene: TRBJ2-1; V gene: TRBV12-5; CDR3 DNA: TGTGCTAGTGGTTTGTCAGTATATGAGCAGTTCTTC; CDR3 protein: CASGLSVYEQFF
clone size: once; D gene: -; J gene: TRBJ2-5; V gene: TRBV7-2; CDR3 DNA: TGTGCCTGCAGCCAAGACACGAGGGGGGGGACCCAGTACTTC; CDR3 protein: CACSQDTRGGTQYF
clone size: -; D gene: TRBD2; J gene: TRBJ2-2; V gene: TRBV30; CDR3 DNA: TGTGCCTGGAGCGCCCAGCGGGAGTTCTTCGGGGAGCTGTTTTTT; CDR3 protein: CAWSAQREFFGELFF
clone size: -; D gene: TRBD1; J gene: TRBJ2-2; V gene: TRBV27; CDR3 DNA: TGTGCCAGCAGTTTACGCCCGGGACAGTACACCGGGGAGCTGTTTTTT; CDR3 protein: CASSLRPGQYTGELFF
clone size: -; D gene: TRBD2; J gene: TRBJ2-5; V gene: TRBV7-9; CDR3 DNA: TGTGCCAGCGTCCTTGGCCATATCCGGGACAGCGGGGGGAAGGAGACCCAGTACTTC; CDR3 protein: CASVLGHIRDSGGKETQYF
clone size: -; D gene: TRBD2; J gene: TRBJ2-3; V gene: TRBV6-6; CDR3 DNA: TGTGCCAGCAGTTACGAGGCTAGCGGGACAGATACGCAGTATTTT; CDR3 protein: CASSYEASGTDTQYF
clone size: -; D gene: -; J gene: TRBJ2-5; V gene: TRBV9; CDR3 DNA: TGTGCCAGCAGCGTAGCGGGACAAAGACAAGAGACCCAGTACTTC; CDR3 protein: CASSVAGQRQETQYF
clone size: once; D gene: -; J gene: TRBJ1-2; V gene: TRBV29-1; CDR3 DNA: TGCAGCGTTGAAGATGAGGGGGAAGGCTACACCTTC; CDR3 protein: CSVEDEGEGYTF
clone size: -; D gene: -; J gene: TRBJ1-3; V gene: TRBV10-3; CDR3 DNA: TGTGCCATCAACTCTCGGCAGGGCGCTGGAAACACCATATATTTT; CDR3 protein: CAINSRQGAGNTIYF
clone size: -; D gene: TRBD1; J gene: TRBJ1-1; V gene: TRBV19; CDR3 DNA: TGTGCCAGTAGTCCCCAGGACAGGGGGCGAACTGAAGCTTTCTTT; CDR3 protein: CASSPQDRGRTEAFF
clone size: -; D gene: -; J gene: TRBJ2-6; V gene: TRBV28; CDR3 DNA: TGTGCCAGCAGTTTATTTCTCGGTCCAGGAGGGAGGTCTGGGGCCAACGTCCTGACTTTC; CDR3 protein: CASSLFLGPGGRSGANVLTF
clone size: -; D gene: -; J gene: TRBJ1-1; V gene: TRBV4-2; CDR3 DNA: TGTGCCAGCAGCCAAGATACAGCCGACGCTGAAGCTTTCTTT; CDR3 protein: CASSQDTADAEAFF
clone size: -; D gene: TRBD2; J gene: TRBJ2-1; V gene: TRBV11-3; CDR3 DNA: TGTGCCAGCAGCTTTAGCGGGAGTGTCAATGAGCAGTTCTTC; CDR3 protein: CASSFSGSVNEQFF
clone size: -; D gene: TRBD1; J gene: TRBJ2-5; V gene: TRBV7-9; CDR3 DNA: TGTGCCAGCAGCCGACAGGGGAATTATGAGACCCAGTACTTC; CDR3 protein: CASSRQGNYETQYF
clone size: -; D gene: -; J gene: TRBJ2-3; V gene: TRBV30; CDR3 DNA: TGTGCCTGGACCGGGGGGCCCGATACGCAGTATTTT; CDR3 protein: CAWTGGPDTQYF
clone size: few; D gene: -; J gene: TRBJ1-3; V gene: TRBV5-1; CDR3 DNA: TGCGCCAGCAGCGACGGCGACGGGGACACCATATATTTT; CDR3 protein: CASSDGDGDTIYF
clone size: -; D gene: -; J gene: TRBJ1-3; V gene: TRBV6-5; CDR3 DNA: TGTGCCAGCAGTTACTCTGGGAAAGGGGTTGGAAACACCATATATTTT; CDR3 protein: CASSYSGKGVGNTIYF
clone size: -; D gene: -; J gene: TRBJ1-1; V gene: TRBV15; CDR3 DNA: TGTGCCACCAGCACCCGGGGTTTTCACACTGAAGCTTTCTTT; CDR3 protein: CATSTRGFHTEAFF
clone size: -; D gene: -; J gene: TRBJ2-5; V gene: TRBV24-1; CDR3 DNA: TGTGCCACCAGTGATTTGGTTCAGGGGTCAGAGACCCAGTACTTC; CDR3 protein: CATSDLVQGSETQYF
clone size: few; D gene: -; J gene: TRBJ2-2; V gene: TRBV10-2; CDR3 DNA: TGCGCCAGCAAAGAGGCCGGGGAGCTGTTTTTT; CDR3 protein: CASKEAGELFF
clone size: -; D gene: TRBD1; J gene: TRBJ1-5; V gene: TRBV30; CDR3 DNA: TGTGCCTCGGGACAGGGCCTCAATCAGCCCCAGCATTTT; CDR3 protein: CASGQGLNQPQHF
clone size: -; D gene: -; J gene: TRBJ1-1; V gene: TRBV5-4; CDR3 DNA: TGTGCCAGCAGCTTGGGCCCAACAGGAGCCACTGAAGCTTTCTTT; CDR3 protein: CASSLGPTGATEAFF
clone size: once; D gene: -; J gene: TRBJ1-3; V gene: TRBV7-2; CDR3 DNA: TGTGCCAGCAGCTCAGACATATCTGGAAACACCATATATTTT; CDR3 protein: CASSSDISGNTIYF
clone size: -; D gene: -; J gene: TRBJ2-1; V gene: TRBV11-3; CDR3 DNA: TGTGCCAGCAGCTTACCGGCTAGCGTCAAAGGGTGGGACTATGAGCAGTTCTTC; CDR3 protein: CASSLPASVKGWDYEQFF
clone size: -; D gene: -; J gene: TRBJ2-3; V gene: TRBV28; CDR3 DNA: TGTGCCAGCAGTTTCCGCGGCGGCTACACAGATACGCAGTATTTT; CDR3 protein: CASSFRGGYTDTQYF
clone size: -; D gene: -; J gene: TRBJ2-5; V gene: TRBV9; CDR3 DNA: TGTGCCAGCAGCGTAGTGAGTCGAGAGACCCAGTACTTC; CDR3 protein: CASSVVSRETQYF
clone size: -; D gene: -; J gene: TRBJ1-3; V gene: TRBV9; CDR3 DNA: TGTGCCAGCAGCGTCGGGGGGAGCACCATATATTTT; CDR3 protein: CASSVGGSTIYF
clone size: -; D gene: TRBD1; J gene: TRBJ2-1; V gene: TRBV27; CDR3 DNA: TGTGCCAGCAGTTTCAGGGACAGCTCCTACAATGAGCAGTTCTTC; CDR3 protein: CASSFRDSSYNEQFF
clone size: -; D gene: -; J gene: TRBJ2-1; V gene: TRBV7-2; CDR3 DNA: TGTGCCAGCAGCCAAGCGGACTGGAATGAGCAGTTCTTC; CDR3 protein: CASSQADWNEQFF
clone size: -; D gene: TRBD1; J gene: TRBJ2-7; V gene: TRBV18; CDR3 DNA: TGTGCCAGCTCGGCCGGGACAGGGAGATCCTACGAGCAGTACTTC; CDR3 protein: CASSAGTGRSYEQYF
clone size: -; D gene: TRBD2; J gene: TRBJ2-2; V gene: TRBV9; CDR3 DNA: TGTGCCAGCAGCGCACCCCTTCCGGGACTAGTTCCCACCGGGGAGCTGTTTTTT; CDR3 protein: CASSAPLPGLVPTGELFF
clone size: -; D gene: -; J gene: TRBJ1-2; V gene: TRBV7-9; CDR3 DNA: TGTGCCAGCAGCTTAGAGATGACTTACTATGGCTACATCTTC; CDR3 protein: CASSLEMTYYGYIF
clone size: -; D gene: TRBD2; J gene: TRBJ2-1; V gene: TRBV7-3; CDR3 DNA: TGTGCCAGCAGCTTAACTAGCGGGCAGGGAGAGCAGTTCTTC; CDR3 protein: CASSLTSGQGEQFF
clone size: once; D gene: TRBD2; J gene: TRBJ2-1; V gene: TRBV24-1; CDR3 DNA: TGTGCCACCAGTGATGCGACTAGCGGGGCATACAATGAGCAGTTCTTC; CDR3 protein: CATSDATSGAYNEQFF
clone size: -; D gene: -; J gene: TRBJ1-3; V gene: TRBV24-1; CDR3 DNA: TGTGCCACCAGTGATGAGACTGGAAACACCATATATTTT; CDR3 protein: CATSDETGNTIYF
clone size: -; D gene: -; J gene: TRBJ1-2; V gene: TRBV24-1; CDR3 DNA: TGTGCCACCAGTGATGGGGAGCTCTATGGCTACACCTTC; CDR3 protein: CATSDGELYGYTF
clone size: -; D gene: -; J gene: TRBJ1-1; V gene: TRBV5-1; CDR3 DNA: TGCGCCAGCAGACGGACAGTGAACACTGAAGCTTTCTTT; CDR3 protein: CASRRTVNTEAFF
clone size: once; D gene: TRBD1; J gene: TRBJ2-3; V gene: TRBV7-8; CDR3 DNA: TGTGCCAGCAGGTCCGGGACAGGGGGCCCAGATACGCAGTATTTT; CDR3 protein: CASRSGTGGPDTQYF
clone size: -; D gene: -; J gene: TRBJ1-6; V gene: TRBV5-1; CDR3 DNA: TGCGCCAGCAGCTTGGAGGGGAACTCCTATAATTCACCCCTCCACTTT; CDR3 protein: CASSLEGNSYNSPLHF
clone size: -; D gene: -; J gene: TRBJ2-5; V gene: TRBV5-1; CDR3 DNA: TGCGCCAGCAGCTTGGTCCGGGACCAAGAGACCCAGTACTTC; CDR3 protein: CASSLVRDQETQYF
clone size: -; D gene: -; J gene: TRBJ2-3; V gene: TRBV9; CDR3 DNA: TGTGCCAGCAGCCCCAGGGAGGGCACAGATACGCAGTATTTT; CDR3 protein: CASSPREGTDTQYF
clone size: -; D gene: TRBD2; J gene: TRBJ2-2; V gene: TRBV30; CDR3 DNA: TGTGCCTGGCTGGGGACTAGCGAGTATTTGGACACCGGGGAGCTGTTTTTT; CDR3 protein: CAWLGTSEYLDTGELFF
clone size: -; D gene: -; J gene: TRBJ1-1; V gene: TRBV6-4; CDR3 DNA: TGTGCCAGCAGTGAGGTGGCAGGGGAGACTGAAGCTTTCTTT; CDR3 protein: CASSEVAGETEAFF
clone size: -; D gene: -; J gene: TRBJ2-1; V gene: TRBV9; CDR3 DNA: TGTGCCAGCAGCGTAGCGGGAGAGTCTACCTACAATGAGCAGTTCTTC; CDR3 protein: CASSVAGESTYNEQFF